These 5 T cell receptor beta chains originate from one sample sequenced in a study of shared clonotypes between healthy human individuals. Data came from immunoSEQ multiplex PCR; TCRdb stores just in-frame clones and leaves some out. The sample lists about 2.4 million clones, around 94% occurring once. Specimen: naive CD4+ T cells sorted from blood. Subset given: CD45RA+ positively selected. The receptors shown here come from a man between 18 and 35 years old in good health.

The chain is built from TRBV2 and TRBJ1-2, with TRBD1 matching 9 bases. The CDR3 runs to 15 residues. Germline values: CDR1 SNHLY, CDR2 FYNNEI. V was clipped by 5 bases and J by 7 bases; unmatched bases: 11. The CDR3 DNA sequence: TGTGCCAGCAGTCCCCGCACAGGGGGCTCGACTGGCTACACCTTC. This encodes CASSPRTGGSTGYTF.

The V call is TRBV5-1, the J call TRBJ2-7; possibly TRBD2 for D (6 bases). V dropped 4 bases and J dropped 0 bases, with 11 bases sitting between them. Germline loops: CDR1 SGHRS, CDR2 YFSETQ. CDR3 length equals 14 residues. This CDR3 is CASSAEGSSYEQYF. CDR3 DNA sequence: TGCGCCAGCAGCGCGGAGGGCAGCTCCTACGAGCAGTACTTC. Drawing the rest from reference TRBV5-1 and TRBJ2-7, the complete variable domain is KAGVTQTPRYLIKTRGQQVTLSCSPISGHRSVSWYQQTPGQGLQFLFEYFSETQRNKGNFPGRFSGRQFSNSRSEMNVSTLELGDSALYLCASSAEGSSYEQYFGPGTRLTVT.

This chain uses TRBV29-1 with TRBJ2-5, with D possibly being TRBD2 (6 bases). There are 14 residues in the CDR3. Germline V CDR1 and CDR2: SQVTM, ANQGSEA. V dropped 7 bases and J dropped 1 base, with 16 bases sitting between them. CDR3 sequence: CSAVPGTSQETQYF. CDR3 DNA: TGCAGCGCGGTGCCCGGGACTTCCCAAGAGACCCAGTACTTC.

This chain links TRBV15 with TRBJ2-7; TRBD2 matches at 10 bases. The CDR3 has 19 residues. Germline V gene lookup returns CDR1 LNHNV and CDR2 YYDKDF (reference sequence). Trimming took 0 bases from V and 4 from J; bases not matched to a gene: 15. CDR3 loop: CATSRDRVAGGSFGYEQYF. CDR3 nucleotide sequence: TGTGCCACCAGCAGAGATAGAGTAGCGGGAGGATCCTTCGGGTACGAGCAGTACTTC.

V and J are TRBV5-5 and TRBJ1-2, with a weak D call TRBD1 (6 bases). Trimming removed 3 bases at V and 2 bases at J, with 14 bases between. Looked up from germline, CDR1 is SGHKS and CDR2 is YYEKEE (reference sequence). CDR3 size: 15 residues. The DNA of the CDR3 is TGTGCCAGCAGCTACTCGACAGGCCAAAACTATGGCTACACCTTC. This gives the protein CASSYSTGQNYGYTF.